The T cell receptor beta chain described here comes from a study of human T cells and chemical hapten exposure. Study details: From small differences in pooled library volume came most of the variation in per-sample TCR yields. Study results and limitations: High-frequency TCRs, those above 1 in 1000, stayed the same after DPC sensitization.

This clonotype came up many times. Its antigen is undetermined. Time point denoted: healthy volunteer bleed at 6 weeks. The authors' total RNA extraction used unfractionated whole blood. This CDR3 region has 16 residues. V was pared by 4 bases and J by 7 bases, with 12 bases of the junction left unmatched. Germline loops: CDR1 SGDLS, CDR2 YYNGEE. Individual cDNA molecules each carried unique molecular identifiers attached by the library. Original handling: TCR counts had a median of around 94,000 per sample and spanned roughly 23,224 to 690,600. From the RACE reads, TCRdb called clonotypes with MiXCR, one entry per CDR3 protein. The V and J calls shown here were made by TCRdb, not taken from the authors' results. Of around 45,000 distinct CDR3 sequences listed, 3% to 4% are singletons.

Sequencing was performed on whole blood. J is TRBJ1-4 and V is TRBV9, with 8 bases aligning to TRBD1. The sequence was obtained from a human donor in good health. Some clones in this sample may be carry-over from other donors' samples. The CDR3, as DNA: TGTGCCAGCAGCCTATCCGGACAGGGAGAATTTGAAAAACTGTTTTTT. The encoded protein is CASSLSGQGEFEKLFF.